The following is a T cell receptor beta chain sequence with its context. What it recognizes is unknown. Incorporated into the TCR beta cDNA libraries were unique molecular identifiers, which served to reduce PCR and sequencing biases. When 1 to 10 million T cells were used, they gave a few hundred thousand cDNA molecules. TCRdb fed the PCR reads into MiXCR, producing one record per CDR3 protein. This table has hundreds of thousands of distinct CDR3 sequences, around 64% appearing once. This entry comes from a study of post-analysis software for immune sequencing data. Overall study context: There were relapsing-remitting, secondary progressive and progressive-relapsing multiple sclerosis among the disease courses included. Study-wide results and limits: Significantly lower normalized Chao1 diversity was seen in multiple sclerosis patients than in controls. Relative to controls, patients had five TRBV segments at higher frequency, with TRBV5-6, TRBV5-1 and TRBV20-1 among these. By F measure, strong co-clustering occurred among samples prepared in the same batch.

Trimming at V came to 6 bases and at J to 7 bases, leaving 7 bases not matched to a gene. The CDR3 covers 13 residues. This sequence joins TRBV12-3 or TRBV12-4 and TRBJ1-1, with 8 positions matching TRBD1. This clonotype was obtained from a girl aged 2 to 9 with multiple sclerosis. The specimen sequenced was blood. The CDR3 region has the DNA TGTGCCAGCAGAACCGGGACAGGCGATGAAGCTTTCTTT. It yields the protein CASRTGTGDEAFF.